The 25 T cell receptor beta chains below were found in one sample sequenced in a study of blood T cell repertoires in COVID-19. Profiled with immunoSEQ multiplex PCR; TCRdb holds only in-frame clones, not every one. The sample carries approximately 440,000 clones, roughly 90% recorded once. Sequences were obtained from PBMCs or T cells enriched from blood (not recorded which). The receptor source for this set is a woman younger than 35 who had recovered from COVID-19.

The V call is TRBV27, the J call TRBJ1-6, with 9 bases fitting TRBD1. There are 16 residues in the CDR3. Germline V gene lookup returns CDR1 MNHEY and CDR2 SMNVEV (reference sequence). V dropped 8 bases and J dropped 5; count of bases not matched to a gene: 10. The CDR3 protein is CASRSVGQGDNSPLHF. The DNA of the CDR3 is TGTGCCAGCCGATCAGTGGGACAGGGAGATAATTCACCCCTCCACTTT.

The V gene is TRBV28, the J gene TRBJ1-1; D not resolved. Germline loops: CDR1 MDHEN, CDR2 SYDVKM. This CDR3 is 14 amino acids long. Between the trimmed V and J ends, which lost 3 bases and 5 bases, there was a span of 13 bases. Here the CDR3 reads CASSFPASGTEAFF. CDR3 coding DNA: TGTGCCAGCAGTTTCCCGGCTAGTGGGACTGAAGCTTTCTTT.

The rearrangement joins TRBV6-5 to TRBJ2-3, with D unclear. Trimming stripped 6 bases from V and 0 bases from J, with 4 bases between. This CDR3 region has 12 residues. Germline V gene data show CDR1 as MNHEY and CDR2 as SVGAGI. The CDR3 sequence: CASRASTDTQYF. The CDR3 nucleotides are TGTGCCAGCAGAGCTAGCACAGATACGCAGTATTTT.

This clone appeared a single time. This sequence joins TRBV19 and TRBJ2-5; TRBD2 agrees at 13 bases. The CDR3 loop spans 15 amino acids. V gave up 4 bases and J gave up 4 bases; unmatched junction bases: 3. Germline V CDR1 and CDR2: LNHDA, SQIVND (reference sequence). CDR3 residues: CASSRGTSGVETQYF. In DNA form, the CDR3 reads TGTGCCAGTAGTAGGGGGACTAGCGGGGTAGAGACCCAGTACTTC. The whole variable domain, filled in from reference TRBV19 and TRBJ2-5, reads DGGITQSPKYLFRKEGQNVTLSCEQNLNHDAMYWYRQDPGQGLRLIYYSQIVNDFQKGDIAEGYSVSREKKESFPLTVTSAQKNPTAFYLCASSRGTSGVETQYFGPGTRLLVL.

The chain employs TRBV7-9 and TRBJ2-2, with D possibly TRBD1 on 6 matching bases. With 5 bases removed from V and 7 bases from J, the gap between germline ends came to 20 bases. There are 16 residues in the CDR3. CDR1 is SEHNR and CDR2 is FQNEAQ in the germline V gene (reference sequence). For the CDR3, the DNA is TGTGCCAGCAGCCCGAGACAGGCAAGGCGTGGCGGGGAGCTGTTTTTT. Residues: CASSPRQARRGGELFF.

Turning to this clone: This same CDR3 is encoded by further DNA sequences in the sample. This chain uses TRBV19 with TRBJ1-3; 7 nucleotides align to TRBD1. J gave up 0 bases and V 4 bases, and 6 bases lay outside the gene matches. This CDR3 is built from 16 residues. Germline V gene lookup returns CDR1 LNHDA and CDR2 SQIVND (reference sequence). CDR3 amino acids: CASSTGDSLSGNTIYF. The DNA of the CDR3 is TGTGCCAGTAGTACGGGGGACAGCCTCTCTGGAAACACCATATATTTT.

The chain employs TRBV6-5 and TRBJ2-2, with 10 bases matching TRBD1. Germline CDR1 reads MNHEY; CDR2 reads SVGAGI. There are 16 residues in the CDR3. J lost 7 bases, V lost 4 bases, and 9 bases had no gene match. This CDR3 reads CASSSQIDRGHGELFF. In DNA form, the CDR3 reads TGTGCCAGCAGTTCCCAAATAGACAGGGGGCACGGGGAGCTGTTTTTT.

The chain carries TRBV30 and TRBJ2-7; 11 bases align to TRBD1. The V gene end was trimmed by 0 bases and the J gene end by 7 bases; junction bases not matched to a gene: 8. Germline V gene sequence: CDR1 GTSNPN, CDR2 SVGIG (reference sequence). The CDR3 is 15 residues long. The CDR3 region is CAWSVWTGGLGEQYF. The CDR3 DNA is TGTGCCTGGAGTGTCTGGACAGGGGGCTTGGGAGAGCAGTACTTC. Full variable domain (missing parts from reference TRBV30 and TRBJ2-7): SQTIHQWPATLVQPVGSPLSLECTVEGTSNPNLYWYRQAAGRGLQLLFYSVGIGQISSEVPQNLSASRPQDRQFILSSKKLLLSDSGFYLCAWSVWTGGLGEQYFGPGTRLTVT.

The chain carries TRBV5-1 and TRBJ2-7; 9 bases align to TRBD1. The CDR3 has 15 residues. Germline CDR1 reads SGHRS; CDR2 reads YFSETQ. The junction had 5 bases not matched to a gene; V was cut back by 0 bases and J by 4 bases. The CDR3 bases are TGCGCCAGCAGCTTGGGGACAGGGGACCTATACGAGCAGTACTTC. This translates into CASSLGTGDLYEQYF.

This chain uses TRBV19 with TRBJ2-4, with 8 bases fitting TRBD1. The CDR3 spans 16 residues. After removal of 9 bases from V and 6 bases from J, the junction contained 16 bases not matched to a gene. CDR1 LNHDA and CDR2 SQIVND come from the germline V gene (reference sequence). This CDR3 reads CASSPQGAMGPNIQYF. The CDR3 nucleotides are TGTGCCAGCAGTCCCCAGGGGGCGATGGGCCCAAACATTCAGTACTTC.

The rearrangement uses TRBV19 and TRBJ1-1, with 8 bases lining up with TRBD1. The V segment lost 3 bases and the J segment 10 bases; nucleotides outside the gene matches: 7. The CDR3 is made up of 13 amino acids. Germline V gene sequence: CDR1 LNHDA, CDR2 SQIVND (reference sequence). CDR3 nucleotide sequence: TGTGCCAGTAGTATGGCCCCAGGGGGCCTAGCTTTCTTT. Protein: CASSMAPGGLAFF.

This chain joins TRBV18 and TRBJ2-7, with D maybe TRBD1 (5 bases). The ends were cut back, 0 bases at V and 6 bases at J, with 18 bases in the middle. The V gene's germline CDR1 is KGHSH and CDR2 LQKENI. The CDR3 consists of 16 residues. The CDR3 here is CASSPPRGNLRLEQYF. In DNA form, the CDR3 reads TGTGCCAGCTCACCACCAAGGGGAAATCTTCGTCTCGAGCAGTACTTC.

This clone came up once. The J gene is TRBJ2-5, the V gene TRBV9; TRBD2 agrees at 9 bases. The CDR3 length is 16 residues. Germline trimming cut 3 bases from V and 1 base from J; bases unmatched to any gene: 7. Germline V gives CDR1 SGDLS, CDR2 YYNGEE. Written as DNA, the CDR3 is TGTGCCAGCAGCGAAGGAAAGACTAGCGGCCAAGAGACCCAGTACTTC. Its protein product is CASSEGKTSGQETQYF.

V usage is TRBV3-1 (or the pseudogene TRBV3-2) and J usage is TRBJ2-7; 7 positions match TRBD1. Looked up from germline, CDR1 is LGHDT and CDR2 is YNNKEL (reference sequence). The ends lost 3 bases at V and 6 bases at J; junction bases unmatched: 2. The CDR3 consists of 12 residues. The CDR3 reads CASSQTGPEQYF. CDR3 bases: TGTGCCAGCAGCCAGACAGGGCCCGAGCAGTACTTC.

The gene calls are TRBV12-3 or TRBV12-4 and TRBJ1-1; D is perhaps TRBD1 (5 bases). This CDR3 comprises 13 residues. V dropped 5 bases and J dropped 1 base, with 8 bases sitting between them. CDR3 protein: CASSIDRNTEAFF. The CDR3 region has the DNA TGTGCCAGCAGTATAGACAGGAACACTGAAGCTTTCTTT.

The CDR3 DNA follows: TGCGCCAGCAGCCACCGCAGGACTGAGCCAGAAGAGACCCAGTACTTC. Translated, it gives CASSHRRTEPEETQYF. This chain links TRBV4-1 with TRBJ2-5, with D perhaps TRBD2 (5 bases). There are 16 residues in the CDR3. V was pared by 3 bases and J by 3 bases, with 17 bases between. Germline assignment: CDR1 MGHRA and CDR2 YSYEKL.

V and J are TRBV30 and TRBJ1-4; 7 nucleotides agree with TRBD1. Trimming removed 2 bases from V and 0 bases from J; junction bases left unmatched: 12. This CDR3 spans 18 amino acids. Germline CDR1 reads GTSNPN; CDR2 reads SVGIG (reference sequence). CDR3 amino acids: CAWSFRQGQKATNEKLFF. The CDR3 DNA follows: TGTGCCTGGAGTTTTCGACAGGGCCAAAAGGCAACTAATGAAAAACTGTTTTTT.

This chain connects TRBV13 to TRBJ2-1; perhaps TRBD2 as D (6 bases). This CDR3 has 13 residues. Trimming left V 5 bases short and J 7 bases short, with 12 bases between. CDR1 is PRHDT, CDR2 FYEKMQ, per germline (reference sequence). This CDR3 reads CASSRDFRNEQFF. The CDR3 DNA reads as TGTGCCAGCAGCCGGGACTTTCGAAATGAGCAGTTCTTC.

The V gene is TRBV30, the J gene TRBJ2-1; D unclear. Germline V gene data show CDR1 as GTSNPN and CDR2 as SVGIG (reference sequence). Trimming shortened V by 1 base and J by 2 bases, and 6 bases separated the two germline ends. The CDR3 extends over 13 amino acids. The CDR3 nucleotides read TGTGCCTGGAGTGGGGCTACCTACAATGAGCAGTTCTTC. It encodes CAWSGATYNEQFF.

This clone was counted a single time. The CDR3 DNA reads as TGTGCCAGCAGTCCTGACAGGGGAAGGGGAAACACCATATATTTT. As protein: CASSPDRGRGNTIYF. The gene calls are TRBV6-5 and TRBJ1-3; TRBD1 matches 8 bases. V lost 5 bases and J lost 4; bases outside the gene matches: 7. This CDR3 comprises 15 residues. Per the germline V gene, CDR1 is MNHEY and CDR2 is SVGAGI.

The CDR3 loop is CASSPDYSNQPQHF. The DNA of the CDR3 is TGTGCCAGCAGTCCAGATTATAGCAATCAGCCCCAGCATTTT. This chain links TRBV2 with TRBJ1-5; D unclear. In germline, CDR1 is SNHLY, CDR2 FYNNEI. The V end was cut by 5 bases, the J end by 0 bases, with 8 bases between. This CDR3 region has 14 residues.

The V gene is TRBV5-4, the J gene TRBJ1-6; weak D call: TRBD1 (6 bases). Germline-derived CDR1 and CDR2 are SGHNT and YYREEE (reference sequence). Trimming shortened V by 0 bases and J by 8 bases, and 9 bases separated the two germline ends. CDR3 size: 14 residues. CDR3 amino acids: CASSLDREHSPLHF. The CDR3 DNA reads as TGTGCCAGCAGCTTGGACAGGGAACATTCACCCCTCCACTTT.

V and J are TRBV6-6 and TRBJ2-5; 8 nucleotides align to TRBD2. CDR1 is MNHNY and CDR2 is SVGAGI in the germline V gene (reference sequence). The CDR3 has 17 amino acids. Trimming cost V 5 bases and J 4 bases; bases outside gene matches: 15. Here the CDR3 reads CASSQNPGGEPGETQYF. CDR3 nucleotides: TGTGCCAGCAGTCAAAACCCCGGGGGGGAACCGGGAGAGACCCAGTACTTC.

This clone has only a few counts. The gene calls are TRBV19 and TRBJ1-1, with 7 bases identical to TRBD1. Losses at the gene ends were 7 bases for V and 2 bases for J; bases not matched to a gene: 4. The CDR3 is 13 residues long. CDR1 LNHDA and CDR2 SQIVND come from the germline V gene (reference sequence). In DNA form, the CDR3 reads TGTGCCAGTATGGGGACAGTAAACACTGAAGCTTTCTTT. This gives the protein CASMGTVNTEAFF.

The chain couples TRBV7-9 to TRBJ1-2; 9 bases map to TRBD1. The germline V gene has CDR1 SEHNR and CDR2 FQNEAQ (reference sequence). Trimming removed 5 bases from V and 7 bases from J; junction bases left unmatched: 11. The CDR3 is 15 amino acids. The CDR3: CASSLGLTGGSGYTF. The CDR3 bases are TGTGCCAGCAGCCTGGGCCTGACAGGGGGTAGTGGCTACACCTTC.